This T cell receptor (beta chain) was profiled in a study of CD8+ T cells in alopecia areata (dated by TCRdb to between 2018 and 2020). For the wider study: The treated patients took part in an open-label pilot trial in which moderate-to-severe alopecia areata was treated with oral tofacitinib at 5 to 10 mg twice daily. Patients stayed on tofacitinib for 6 to 18 months and then had 6 months of follow-up off drug so that delayed response and recurrence could be assessed. RNA was obtained with the PAXgene miRNA kit for fixed scalp, the miRNeasy kit for PBMCs, and the RNeasy kit for mouse skin. Scalp tissue and sorted CD4+ and CD8+ peripheral blood T cells from patchy and totalis/universalis alopecia areata patients and from healthy controls were covered by human TCRbeta sequencing. Scalp clonality was compared among normal scalp (n=4), patchy alopecia areata scalp (n=8), and alopecia totalis/universalis scalp (n=8). TCRbeta CDR3 regions were amplified by immunoSEQ multiplex PCR with 35 Vbeta forward and 13 Jbeta reverse primers. In treated patients, disease severity was measured using the SALT score, which gives the percentage of scalp surface area affected. Tofacitinib-treated patients had biopsies at baseline and at 4 and 24 weeks of treatment, with a later scalp biopsy in several patients. The study used high-throughput TCRbeta sequencing to examine T cell clonal expansion in alopecia areata, in both the C3H/HeJ mouse model and human patients. Overall study results and their limits: Tofacitinib significantly lowered scalp clonality and the number of expanded CD8+ clones among the top 100 scalp clones. Compared with normal scalp, lesional scalp, particularly in alopecia totalis/universalis, had higher clonality and more expanded CD8+ clones, which suggests antigenic drive. Shared TCR sequences between patients were less evident than in mice, which may be partly attributable to HLA diversity in the patient population. Because the treated cohort was small and included a single nonresponder, larger studies are needed to assess links between baseline CD8+ expansion and response. Unlike mouse skin, which is dominated by gammadelta T cells, normal human skin has resident alphabeta T cells that are also sequenced, and this complicates analysis of the scalp TCR repertoire. Many expanded lesional clones were found to persist in scalp and blood during tofacitinib treatment, and relapse after treatment cessation may be partly explained by this persistence.

As concerns this clone: Its antigen is still unknown. The record has no base qualities; no much larger clone is one base away.

Library method: the immunoSEQ multiplex PCR assay. To provide template for TCR sequencing, every sample had RNA extracted and reverse transcribed into cDNA. First-strand cDNA was synthesized with SuperScript III using a 2:1 mix of oligo-dT and random hexamers. A synthetic immune receptor repertoire was used to assess amplification bias, and residual bias was removed computationally. In the paper's pipeline: Raw reads were preprocessed to remove errors, and CDR3 was defined by IMGT conventions from the conserved cysteine to phenylalanine. Clonality was calculated as 1 minus Shannon entropy normalized by log2 of the number of productive unique TCRs. Scalp TCRbeta sequences were cross-referenced with sorted blood CD4 and CD8 repertoires so that the CD4 or CD8 identity of scalp clones could be inferred. TCRdb took over this immuneACCESS table, retaining in-frame rearrangements with V and J assigned. Such tables are incomplete; in checked studies, under half of the missing clones stem from an unresolved V gene, and the remainder is unexplained. V, J and clone size were drawn from that table, and D and trimming were deduced from the DNA. The sample table holds some 200,000 clones, of which approximately 60% were seen once. The ten largest clones add up to approximately 3.4% of the sample.

The CDR1 and CDR2 encoded by the germline V gene are SQVTM and ANQGSEA. V drops 4 bases and J drops 7 bases, leaving 11 bases in between. The CDR3 covers 12 residues, taking in both the cysteine and the phenylalanine. This entry keeps only the CDR3 DNA: 36 bases, framed from base 1. The time point tag for this specimen amounts to: less than five weeks on oral tofacitinib. Read against the paper, the sample's treatment or condition label means: oral pan-JAK inhibitor, 5-10 mg twice daily. Peripheral blood and lesional scalp punch biopsies were obtained from patients with alopecia areata. PBMCs were separated by density centrifugation and stained for CD3, CD4 and CD8, after which CD4+ and CD8+ T cells were sorted on a FACSAria.

The material sequenced was CD4+ T cells sorted from blood, taken at week 4, from a patient treated with tofacitinib. This clonotype was obtained from a human donor with alopecia areata. Recombination joined TRBV29-1 with TRBJ2-1; the D gene is possibly TRBD1 or TRBD2, with 6 bases matching each. The nucleotides read TGCAGCGTTGCTGGGGGGCGGAATGAGCAGTTCTTC. Translated, this gives CSVAGGRNEQFF.